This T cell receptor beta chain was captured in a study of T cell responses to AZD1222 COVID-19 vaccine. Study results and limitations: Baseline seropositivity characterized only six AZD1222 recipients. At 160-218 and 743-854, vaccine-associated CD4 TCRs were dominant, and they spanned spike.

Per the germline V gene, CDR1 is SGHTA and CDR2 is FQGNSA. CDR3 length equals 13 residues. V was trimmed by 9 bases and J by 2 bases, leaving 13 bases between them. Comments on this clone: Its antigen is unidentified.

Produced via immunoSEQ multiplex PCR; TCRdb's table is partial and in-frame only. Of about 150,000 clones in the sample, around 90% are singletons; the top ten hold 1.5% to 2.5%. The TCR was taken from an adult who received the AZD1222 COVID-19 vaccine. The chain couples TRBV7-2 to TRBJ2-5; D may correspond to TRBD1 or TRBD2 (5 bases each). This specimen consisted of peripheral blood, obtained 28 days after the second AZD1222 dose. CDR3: CASTHGGQETQYF. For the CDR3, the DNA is TGTGCCAGTACTCATGGGGGTCAAGAGACCCAGTACTTC.